This is a list of T cell receptor beta chains from one sample in a study of blood T cell repertoires in COVID-19. TCRdb's copy holds only in-frame clones and misses some; the assay was immunoSEQ multiplex PCR. The table has roughly 150,000 clones, about 87% seen once. The sample was peripheral blood. The receptors shown here come from a human donor in a cohort sampled during active COVID-19. Both conserved end residues are trimmed from each CDR3. Each record gives: D gene, V gene, J gene, CDR3 protein. D genes are given only for firm matches.

TRBD2	TRBV7-9	TRBJ2-4	ASSFRTSGGLNIQY
NA	TRBV5-5	TRBJ1-4	ASSNTVVREKLF
TRBD1	TRBV28	TRBJ1-1	ASHSLGTGSTEAF
TRBD1	TRBV28	TRBJ2-7	ASSLPRQGAEQY
NA	TRBV7-3	TRBJ2-3	ASSPGTSDTQY
TRBD2	TRBV6-1	TRBJ2-5	ASSEASGAGALGTQY
NA	TRBV20-1	TRBJ2-1	SASPAGKNNEQF
NA	TRBV18	TRBJ2-1	ASSLNSRRGSSYNEQF
NA	TRBV19	TRBJ2-7	ASSMKSNSYEQY
TRBD2	TRBV28	TRBJ2-1	ASSFPSGALSYNEQF
TRBD2	TRBV5-1	TRBJ2-1	ASSLTSGGSYNEQF
NA	TRBV7-8	TRBJ1-1	ASSLERTVEAF
TRBD1	TRBV2	TRBJ1-5	ASSETGGRNQPQH
NA	TRBV5-1	TRBJ2-7	ASSLEPPPYEQY
TRBD1	TRBV7-9	TRBJ2-7	ASSSQNPGQGGEQY
TRBD1	TRBV4-1	TRBJ1-4	ASSQGGQGRNSFWEKLF
TRBD2	TRBV15	TRBJ2-7	ATSAQLAGPYYEQY
TRBD1	TRBV6-6	TRBJ1-4	ASSSGQANEKLF
NA	TRBV11-2	TRBJ2-2	ASTDQGRTNTGELF
NA	TRBV11-2	TRBJ2-1	ASSQGRGPNEQF
NA	TRBV30	TRBJ1-3	AWLTGPTNSGNTIY
NA	TRBV5-1	TRBJ2-1	ASSLADKQF
TRBD1	TRBV7-9	TRBJ1-4	ASSRDRGGTTNEKLF
TRBD2	TRBV6-4	TRBJ2-1	ASSDGTSVYNEQF
TRBD2	TRBV7-3	TRBJ2-3	ASSLLAGGLGDTQY
TRBD1	TRBV19	TRBJ1-1	ASTQDRTTLSNTEAF
NA	TRBV9	TRBJ2-3	ASSVAESSTDTQY
NA	TRBV19	TRBJ1-2	ASLDKTNYGYT
TRBD2	TRBV7-9	TRBJ2-1	ASTLELAGGGEQF
TRBD2	TRBV27	TRBJ2-3	ASRGLAGLVADTQY
TRBD2	TRBV27	TRBJ2-1	ASSLRSGGDEQF
NA	TRBV3-1/TRBV3-2	TRBJ1-5	ASSQGGRPQPQH
TRBD1	TRBV11-2	TRBJ2-7	ASSLGRQGSYEQY
NA	TRBV20-1	TRBJ1-2	SAREGRGYT
NA	TRBV7-3	TRBJ2-1	ASSPNSPGAYNEQF
TRBD1	TRBV5-1	TRBJ1-1	ASCTGGGNTEAF
TRBD1	TRBV28	TRBJ2-1	ASREDRGSYNEQF
TRBD1	TRBV5-1	TRBJ1-1	ASSQGTGQISTEAF
TRBD2	TRBV18	TRBJ2-7	ASSQSGRAYEQY
TRBD2	TRBV5-1	TRBJ2-3	ASSSGLVGSTDTQY
TRBD2	TRBV4-1	TRBJ2-1	ASSQAPGLAYNEQF
NA	TRBV6-5	TRBJ1-1	ASTSLGAGTTEAF
NA	TRBV5-5	TRBJ2-6	ASSFLGGSVGANVLT
TRBD2	TRBV5-1	TRBJ2-5	ASSLVLAGGQETQY
TRBD2	TRBV7-9	TRBJ2-5	ASSLGSGLTETQY
NA	TRBV3-1/TRBV3-2	TRBJ2-5	ASSQDSASRETQY
NA	TRBV6-5	TRBJ2-2	ASSYQRPNTGELF
TRBD2	TRBV5-4	TRBJ2-5	ASSLAEQETQY
NA	TRBV7-3	TRBJ1-5	ASSLGSHQPQH